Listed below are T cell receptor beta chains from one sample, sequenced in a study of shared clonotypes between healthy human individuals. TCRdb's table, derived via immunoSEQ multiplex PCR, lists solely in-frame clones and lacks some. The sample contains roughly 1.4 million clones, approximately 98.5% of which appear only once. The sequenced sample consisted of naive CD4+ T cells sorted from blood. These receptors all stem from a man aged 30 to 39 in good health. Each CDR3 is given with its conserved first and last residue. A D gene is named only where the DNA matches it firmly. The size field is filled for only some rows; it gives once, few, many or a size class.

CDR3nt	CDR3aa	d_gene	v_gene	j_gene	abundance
TGTGCCAGCGGGGGACTAGCGGACTCCTACGAGCAGTACTTC	CASGGLADSYEQYF	TRBD2	TRBV6-1	TRBJ2-7	NA
TGTGCCAGCAGCTTACATCCGACAGGGAGCTCCTACAATGAGCAGTTCTTC	CASSLHPTGSSYNEQFF	TRBD1	TRBV11-2	TRBJ2-1	once
TGCAGCGTTACAGGGTATACGAACTCTGGGGCCAACGTCCTGACTTTC	CSVTGYTNSGANVLTF	NA	TRBV29-1	TRBJ2-6	NA
TGTGCCAGCAGCTTGGGGAGGGACAGGGGGCTCGACGAGCAGTACTTC	CASSLGRDRGLDEQYF	TRBD1	TRBV5-8	TRBJ2-7	NA
TGTGCCAGTAGTAGACACGGACGGAAGAGCTCCTACAATGAGCAGTTCTTC	CASSRHGRKSSYNEQFF	NA	TRBV19	TRBJ2-1	NA
TGTGCCAGCAGCTTAGTTCTGAGGTCCCAGGAGGGCAATGAGCAGTTCTTC	CASSLVLRSQEGNEQFF	NA	TRBV7-8	TRBJ2-1	NA
TGTGCCAGCTCAACAATCCGGGACACACGCCTCAGGAACACTGAAGCTTTCTTT	CASSTIRDTRLRNTEAFF	NA	TRBV18	TRBJ1-1	NA
TGTGCCAGCGCAAGGTCAGGCAGAACTGAAGCTTTCTTT	CASARSGRTEAFF	NA	TRBV27	TRBJ1-1	once
TGTGCCAGCAGCTTGGCCGACACAGATACGCAGTATTTT	CASSLADTDTQYF	NA	TRBV5-6	TRBJ2-3	NA
TGTGCCAGCAGCCCAAGGCGGGAGGGCCGAAACGAGCAGTACTTC	CASSPRREGRNEQYF	TRBD2	TRBV7-2	TRBJ2-7	NA
TGTGCCAGCAAAGGGGCGAATGAGCAGTTCTTC	CASKGANEQFF	NA	TRBV28	TRBJ2-1	NA
TGTGCCAGCTCACCTACTGGGACTAGCGGAGGCTACGAGCAGTACTTC	CASSPTGTSGGYEQYF	TRBD2	TRBV18	TRBJ2-7	NA
TGCGCCAGCAGCCTCCACCGAGGGTCCGGGGAGCTGTTTTTT	CASSLHRGSGELFF	NA	TRBV5-1	TRBJ2-2	NA
TGTGCCAGCAGCGAAGTGGGGACAGGTTCCTACGAGCAGTACTTC	CASSEVGTGSYEQYF	TRBD1	TRBV7-2	TRBJ2-7	NA
TGTGCCAGCAGCATGCGGGATAATGAAAAACTGTTTTTT	CASSMRDNEKLFF	NA	TRBV7-9	TRBJ1-4	NA
TGTGCCAGCAGTAGTCTGGCCCAGACAGAGAGTGAAGTGTTTCAGCCCCAGCATTTT	CASSSLAQTESEVFQPQHF	NA	TRBV27	TRBJ1-5	NA
TGTGCCATCAGGCCTCCGGGACTAGCGGGAGGCAATGAGCAGTTCTTC	CAIRPPGLAGGNEQFF	TRBD2	TRBV10-3	TRBJ2-1	once